This passage covers 20 T cell receptor beta chains from one sample sequenced in a study of blood T cell repertoires in COVID-19. TCRdb's table, derived via immunoSEQ multiplex PCR, lists solely in-frame clones and lacks some. The repertoire holds some 150,000 clones, with around 85% as singletons. Specimen: PBMCs or T cells enriched from blood (not recorded which). Receptors originate from a man aged 45-65 years who had recovered from COVID-19.

DNA for the CDR3: TGCGCCAGCAGCCAAGAACTAGGAGGGCCAACGAACACCGGGGAGCTGTTTTTT. This translates into CASSQELGGPTNTGELFF. The gene calls are TRBV4-3 and TRBJ2-2; tentatively, D is TRBD2 (6 bases). Trimming cost V 0 bases and J 0 bases, with 14 bases left between them. CDR3 length equals 18 residues. Germline CDR1 and CDR2: LGHNA and YSLEER.

The rearrangement links TRBV5-5 to TRBJ2-5; D remains unclear. Germline V gives CDR1 SGHKS, CDR2 YYEKEE (reference sequence). The CDR3 is 14 amino acids. The germline V and J ends were trimmed by 1 base and 1 base, with 8 bases remaining between them. Written as DNA, the CDR3 is TGTGCCAGCAGCTTGTTACAGATCCAAGAGACCCAGTACTTC. It is translated as CASSLLQIQETQYF.

This rearrangement joins TRBV5-6 to TRBJ2-2; 13 bases match TRBD2. The CDR3 has 18 amino acids. Per the germline V gene, CDR1 is SGHDT and CDR2 is YYEEEE. V dropped 2 bases and J dropped 5; count of bases not matched to a gene: 9. CDR3 nucleotides: TGTGCCAGCAGCTTCCCGGGACTAGCGGGAAGTAGTACCGGGGAGCTGTTTTTT. This encodes CASSFPGLAGSSTGELFF.

The CDR3: CAWGTGGSGNTIYF. CDR3 DNA: TGTGCCTGGGGGACAGGGGGGAGTGGAAACACCATATATTTT. V gene TRBV30 combines with J gene TRBJ1-3; 11 bases match TRBD1. J lost 3 bases, V lost 5 bases, and 3 bases had no gene match. CDR3 size: 14 residues. The V gene's germline CDR1 is GTSNPN and CDR2 SVGIG (reference sequence).

As regards this clone: Other DNA sequences within the sample encode an identical CDR3. V gene TRBV6-1 combines with J gene TRBJ2-7, with a weak D call TRBD1 (6 bases). Trimming took off 3 bases at V and 2 bases at J, with 11 bases between the two ends. The V gene's germline CDR1 is MNHNS and CDR2 SASEGT. CDR3 length equals 14 residues. CDR3 amino acids: CASSDRGSPYEQYF. Written as DNA, the CDR3 is TGTGCCAGCAGTGACAGGGGCAGTCCCTACGAGCAGTACTTC.

There are a few counts of this clone. The chain combines TRBV10-2 with TRBJ1-2; 9 bases fit TRBD1. Trimming took 6 bases from V and 6 from J; bases not matched to a gene: 5. CDR1 is WSHSY and CDR2 is SAAADI in the germline V gene. The CDR3 spans 13 residues. In nucleotides, the CDR3 is TGCGCCAGCAGCTCTCGGACAGGGGATGGCTACACCTTC. Amino acids: CASSSRTGDGYTF.

The rearrangement links TRBV27 to TRBJ2-5; a weak D match, TRBD2 (5 bases). V was pared by 3 bases and J by 5 bases, with 13 bases between. Germline CDR1 MNHEY, CDR2 SMNVEV (reference sequence). The CDR3 sequence is 14 residues long. The CDR3 reads CASSLTTGFETQYF. CDR3 bases: TGTGCCAGCAGTTTGACTACGGGGTTTGAGACCCAGTACTTC.

The sample holds a few counts of this clone. The rearrangement uses TRBV7-9 and TRBJ2-7, with 7 nucleotides matching TRBD1. The germline V gene has CDR1 SEHNR and CDR2 FQNEAQ (reference sequence). This CDR3 has 13 amino acids. The V segment lost 5 bases and the J segment 3 bases; nucleotides outside the gene matches: 4. The CDR3: CASSPGQYYEQYF. As DNA, the CDR3 is TGTGCCAGCAGCCCGGGACAGTACTACGAGCAGTACTTC.

The chain uses TRBV27 and TRBJ2-5; 8 nucleotides match TRBD2. Germline V gene data show CDR1 as MNHEY and CDR2 as SMNVEV (reference sequence). V lost 5 bases and J lost 9; bases outside the gene matches: 5. The CDR3 consists of 12 residues. This chain's CDR3 is CASSTRGEAQYF. The CDR3 DNA follows: TGTGCCAGCAGTACGCGGGGGGAGGCCCAGTACTTC.

The CDR3 region is CASSDSGGTDTQYF. In nucleotides, the CDR3 is TGTGCCAGCAGTGACAGCGGGGGCACAGATACGCAGTATTTT. J is TRBJ2-3 and V is TRBV28; 7 bases are a match to TRBD2. The CDR3 is 14 residues long. Germline-derived CDR1 and CDR2 are MDHEN and SYDVKM. J was trimmed by 1 base and V by 5 bases; bases with no gene match: 3.

The CDR3 nucleotides are TGTGCCAGCAGCCACCTCCGGGACAGGGGCACTAATGAAAAACTGTTTTTT. Amino acid sequence: CASSHLRDRGTNEKLFF. The genes are TRBV3-1 (or the pseudogene TRBV3-2) and TRBJ1-4, with 10 positions matching TRBD1. The trim removed 3 bases at V and 2 bases at J, leaving 6 bases unmatched. The germline CDR1 and CDR2 sequences are LGHDT and YNNKEL (reference sequence). This CDR3 has 17 amino acids.

This clone turned up a few times. The genes are TRBV4-3 and TRBJ2-1; D is uncertain. V shed 0 bases and J shed 0 bases, with 9 bases lying between them. The CDR3 has 16 amino acids. CDR1 and CDR2 (germline): LGHNA, YSLEER. The CDR3 DNA reads as TGCGCCAGCAGCCAAGAGGGCGATGGCTCCTACAATGAGCAGTTCTTC. Translation: CASSQEGDGSYNEQFF.

The chain carries TRBV12-5 and TRBJ1-3; D might be TRBD1 (5 bases). The CDR3 has 15 amino acids. The germline gives CDR1 LGHNT, CDR2 FRNRAP. Trimming removed 3 bases from V and 0 bases from J, with 9 bases in between. Here the CDR3 DNA reads TGTGCTAGTGGTTTCTCAGGGAACTCTGGAAACACCATATATTTT. Translation gives CASGFSGNSGNTIYF.

The chain links TRBV19 to TRBJ2-3; a weak D match, TRBD1 (5 bases). Trimming removed 7 bases at V and 7 bases at J, with 15 bases between. CDR1 LNHDA and CDR2 SQIVND come from the germline V gene (reference sequence). CDR3 length: 13 amino acids. CDR3 region: CASTPSGAHTQYF. DNA for the CDR3: TGTGCCAGTACCCCCTCTGGGGCCCATACGCAGTATTTT.

The chain couples TRBV19 to TRBJ1-1, with 9 bases that match TRBD1. Germline values: CDR1 LNHDA, CDR2 SQIVND (reference sequence). This CDR3 comprises 15 residues. With V trimmed by 3 bases and J by 1 base, 3 bases remained unmatched. This chain's CDR3 is CASSMVDRGNTEAFF. In nucleotides, the CDR3 is TGTGCCAGTAGTATGGTGGACAGGGGGAACACTGAAGCTTTCTTT.

The chain employs TRBV29-1 and TRBJ1-1; D unclear. The CDR3 consists of 12 residues. Germline V gives CDR1 SQVTM, CDR2 ANQGSEA. V gave up 5 bases and J gave up 4 bases, with 11 bases separating them. CDR3 DNA sequence: TGCAGCGTTCGGGAGGTTGGCACTGAAGCTTTCTTT. Its translation: CSVREVGTEAFF.

This chain links TRBV9 with TRBJ2-1; 8 bases match TRBD1. The CDR3 totals 15 residues. The germline gives CDR1 SGDLS, CDR2 YYNGEE. Trimming took 4 bases from V and 1 from J; bases not matched to a gene: 4. CDR3 loop: CASSRTGMSYNEQFF. The CDR3 nucleotides are TGTGCCAGCAGCCGGACAGGGATGTCCTACAATGAGCAGTTCTTC.

This chain uses TRBV19 with TRBJ2-7; TRBD1 might be the D (6 bases). V gave up 10 bases and J gave up 3 bases, with 13 bases separating them. CDR3 length equals 12 residues. Germline V gene data show CDR1 as LNHDA and CDR2 as SQIVND (reference sequence). CDR3 sequence: CATRDTNYEQYF. The CDR3 DNA is TGTGCCACCAGGGACACCAACTACGAGCAGTACTTC. Looking up the rest from reference TRBV19 and TRBJ2-7 gives the full variable domain: DGGITQSPKYLFRKEGQNVTLSCEQNLNHDAMYWYRQDPGQGLRLIYYSQIVNDFQKGDIAEGYSVSREKKESFPLTVTSAQKNPTAFYLCATRDTNYEQYFGPGTRLTVT.

The CDR3 here is CASSQARQGEQYF. The CDR3, as DNA: TGTGCCAGCAGCCAAGCCCGACAGGGCGAGCAGTACTTC. The V call is TRBV14, the J call TRBJ2-7; 7 bases are shared with TRBD1. The V gene end was trimmed by 1 base and the J gene end by 6 bases; junction bases not matched to a gene: 3. CDR3 size: 13 residues. Germline V gene lookup returns CDR1 SGHDN and CDR2 FVKESK.

The CDR3, as DNA: TGCGCCAGCAGCTTGGGGCCTAGCGGGGGGCCCCAAGAGACCCAGTACTTC. Amino acid sequence: CASSLGPSGGPQETQYF. The V and J genes are TRBV5-1 and TRBJ2-5, with 11 bases that match TRBD2. The CDR3 is 17 residues long. Germline V gene sequence: CDR1 SGHRS, CDR2 YFSETQ. Trimming took 0 bases from V and 1 from J; bases not matched to a gene: 5.